This T cell receptor beta chain appears in the sequencing data of a study of blood T cell repertoires in COVID-19 (dated by TCRdb to about 2020). For the wider study: Collaborator samples came from the United States, Italy and Spain and covered acute and convalescent phases of COVID-19. The material from the prospective study consisted of cDNA or gDNA derived from T cells, B-cell-depleted T cells, or PBMCs. Where available, HLA class I and class II types were obtained from metadata supplied by the sample provider rather than from assay-based typing. Samples were obtained from the ongoing ImmuneRACE study (first 160 participants) and from over 1,000 subjects provided by 6 global collaborators. The repertoires were released in a freely available public database intended as a resource for research on the immune response to SARS-CoV-2. Sample metadata almost always included a de-identified subject ID, COVID-19 status, age in years and sex. Deeply sampled blood TCRbeta repertoires from subjects exposed to, actively infected with, or recovered from COVID-19 were included in the dataset. Broad study findings and their caveats: Clinical and demographic metadata were provided uncurated, with the amount varying by source and participant.

Remarks on this clone: Its recognized antigen is unknown. Base qualities were left out, and no much larger clone turns up one base away.

Collaborating institutions collected whole blood in K2EDTA tubes following their own protocols. For TCRbeta analysis, collaborator samples were shipped as frozen whole blood, as isolated PBMCs, or as DNA extracted from either sample type. TCRbeta CDR3 regions were amplified from genomic DNA using the immunoSEQ Assay, a bias-controlled multiplex PCR. The source study handled its data this way. The number of nucleated cells in each sample was estimated by amplification of reference gene primers within the assay. Sequence reads were collapsed and filtered to measure the absolute abundance of every unique TCRbeta CDR3 rearrangement. For each sample, productive Simpson clonality was calculated as the square root of Simpson's diversity index across productive rearrangements. This is the immuneACCESS table as TCRdb keeps it, with only in-frame sequences that have V and J called. A part of the clones is gone; compared with another copy, unresolved V genes explain less than half, and the rest is unexplained. From that table come the V and J calls and clone size; the DNA was used to work out D and trimming. Within this sample are about 33,000 clones, with around four fifths of them counted one time only. The top ten hold roughly 32% of the sample.

The CDR3 holds 16 amino acids from the cysteine to the phenylalanine. The retained sequence is limited to the CDR3, 48 bases, with the frame set at the first base. Deletion took 5 bases off V and 2 bases off J, with a span of 17 bases between the germline ends. CDR1 is given as SGHRS and CDR2 as YFSETQ, both from the germline V gene. In this chain, TRBV5-1 is recombined with TRBJ1-3; TRBD1 is possibly the D segment (5 matching bases). This TCR was sampled from a man aged 80 or over with acute or convalescent COVID-19. Material: peripheral blood. CDR3 reads: CASRPGSGMTGNTIYF. The nucleotides read TGCGCCAGCAGACCAGGGTCAGGTATGACTGGAAACACCATATATTTT.